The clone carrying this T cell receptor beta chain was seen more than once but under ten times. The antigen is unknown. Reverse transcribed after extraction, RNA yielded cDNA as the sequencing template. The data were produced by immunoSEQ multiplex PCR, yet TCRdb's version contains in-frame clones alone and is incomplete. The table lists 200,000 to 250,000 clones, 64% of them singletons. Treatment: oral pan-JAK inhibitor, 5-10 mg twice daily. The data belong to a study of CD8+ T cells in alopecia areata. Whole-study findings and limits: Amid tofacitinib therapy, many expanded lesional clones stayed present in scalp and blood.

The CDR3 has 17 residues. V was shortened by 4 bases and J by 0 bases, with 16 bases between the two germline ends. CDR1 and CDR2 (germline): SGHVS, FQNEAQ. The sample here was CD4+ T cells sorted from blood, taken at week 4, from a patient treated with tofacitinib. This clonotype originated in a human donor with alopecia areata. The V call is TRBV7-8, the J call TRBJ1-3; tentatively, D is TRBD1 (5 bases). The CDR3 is CASSSSEGRLSGNTIYF. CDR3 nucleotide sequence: TGTGCCAGCAGCTCATCAGAGGGGCGCCTCTCTGGAAACACCATATATTTT. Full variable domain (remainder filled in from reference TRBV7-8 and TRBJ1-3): GAGVSQSPRYKVAKRGQDVALRCDPISGHVSLFWYQQALGQGPEFLTYFQNEAQLDKSGLPSDRFFAERPEGSVSTLKIQRTQQEDSAVYLCASSSSEGRLSGNTIYFGEGSWLTVV.